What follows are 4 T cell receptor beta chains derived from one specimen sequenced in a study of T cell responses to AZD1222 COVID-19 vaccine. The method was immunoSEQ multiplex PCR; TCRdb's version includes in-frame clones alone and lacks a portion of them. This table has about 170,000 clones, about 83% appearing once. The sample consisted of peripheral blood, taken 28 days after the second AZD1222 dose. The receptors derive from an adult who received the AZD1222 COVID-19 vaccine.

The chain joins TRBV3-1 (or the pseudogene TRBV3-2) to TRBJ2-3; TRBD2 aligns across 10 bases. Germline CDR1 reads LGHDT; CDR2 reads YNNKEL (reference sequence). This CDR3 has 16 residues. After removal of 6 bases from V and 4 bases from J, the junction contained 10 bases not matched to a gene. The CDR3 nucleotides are TGTGCCAGCAGACTTAGCGGGGGGAATCCGCCAGATACGCAGTATTTT. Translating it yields CASRLSGGNPPDTQYF.

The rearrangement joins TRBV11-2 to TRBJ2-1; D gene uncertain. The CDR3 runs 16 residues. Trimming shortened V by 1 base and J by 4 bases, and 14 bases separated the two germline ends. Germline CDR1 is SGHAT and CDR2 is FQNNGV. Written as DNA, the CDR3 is TGTGCCAGCAGCTTAGCGTCCGGGTTTCGATACAATGAGCAGTTCTTC. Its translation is CASSLASGFRYNEQFF.

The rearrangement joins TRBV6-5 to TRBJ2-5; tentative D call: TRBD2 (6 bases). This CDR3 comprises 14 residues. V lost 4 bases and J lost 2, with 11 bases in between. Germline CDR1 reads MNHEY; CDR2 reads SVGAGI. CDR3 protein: CASSWRDFQETQYF. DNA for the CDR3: TGTGCCAGCAGTTGGCGGGACTTTCAAGAGACCCAGTACTTC.

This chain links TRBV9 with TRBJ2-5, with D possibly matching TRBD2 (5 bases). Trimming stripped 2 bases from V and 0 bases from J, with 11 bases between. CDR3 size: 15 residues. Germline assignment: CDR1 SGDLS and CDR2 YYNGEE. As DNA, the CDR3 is TGTGCCAGCAGCGTTAGCGCCGGGTACCAAGAGACCCAGTACTTC. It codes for CASSVSAGYQETQYF.